The T cell receptor (beta chain) described here comes from a study of CD8 T cells in ankylosing spondylitis. Points from the study as a whole: Typical of ankylosing spondylitis blood, it appeared, was a TCR beta motif of roughly eight highly homologous variants.

CDR1 is MDHEN and CDR2 is SYDVKM in the germline V gene. The V end was cut by 11 bases, the J end by 4 bases, with 17 bases between. The CDR3 extends over 13 amino acids. One entry per CDR3 protein, called by TCRdb with MiXCR from the 5' RACE reads. The sample records around 320,000 distinct CDR3 sequences, less than 25% being singletons. In its sample, this clonotype was seen many times. Its antigen is as yet unknown. J is TRBJ1-2 and V is TRBV28; a possible D gene is TRBD1 (6 bases). This clonotype was obtained from a female donor with ankylosing spondylitis or in good health (not recorded which). What was sequenced was blood, either unsorted or a sorted T cell fraction (not recorded which). This CDR3 is CAANGGASYGYTF. The CDR3 bases are TGTGCCGCCAACGGGGGCGCCTCCTATGGCTACACCTTC.